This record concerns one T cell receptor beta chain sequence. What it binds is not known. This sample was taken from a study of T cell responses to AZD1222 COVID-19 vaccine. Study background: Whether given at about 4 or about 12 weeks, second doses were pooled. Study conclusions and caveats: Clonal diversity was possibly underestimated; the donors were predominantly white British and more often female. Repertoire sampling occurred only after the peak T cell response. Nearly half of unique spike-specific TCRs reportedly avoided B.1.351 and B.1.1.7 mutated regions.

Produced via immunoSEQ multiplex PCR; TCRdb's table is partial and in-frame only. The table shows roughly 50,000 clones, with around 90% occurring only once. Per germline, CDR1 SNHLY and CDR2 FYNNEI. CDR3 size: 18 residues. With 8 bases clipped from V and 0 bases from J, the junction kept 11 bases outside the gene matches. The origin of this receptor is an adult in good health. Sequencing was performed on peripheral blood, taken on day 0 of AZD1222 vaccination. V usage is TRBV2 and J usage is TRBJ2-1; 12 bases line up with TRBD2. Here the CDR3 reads CASGRTSGRFSSYNEQFF. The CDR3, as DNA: TGTGCCAGCGGACGAACTAGCGGGAGGTTTAGCTCCTACAATGAGCAGTTCTTC.